These 3 T cell receptor beta chains share one sample of origin, sequenced in a study of lymphopenia after photon versus proton radiotherapy. Some clones are missing from TCRdb's copy, which holds only in-frame ones; the method was immunoSEQ multiplex PCR. The data hold tens of thousands of clones, with 87% observed a single time. This material consisted of peripheral blood, taken from a patient treated with proton-based radiotherapy. Receptors originate from a man older than 75 with esophageal cancer.

The V and J genes are TRBV15 and TRBJ2-4; unclear D gene. The CDR3 totals 16 residues. Germline V CDR1 and CDR2: LNHNV, YYDKDF (reference sequence). Deletions cut 0 bases from V and 0 bases from J, with 9 bases between. CDR3 sequence reads: CATSRDAGLAKNIQYF. The CDR3 DNA reads TGTGCCACCAGCAGAGACGCAGGCCTAGCCAAAAACATTCAGTACTTC.

The chain joins TRBV18 to TRBJ1-2, with D perhaps matching TRBD1 (5 bases). Per the germline V gene, CDR1 is KGHSH and CDR2 is LQKENI. With 2 bases removed from V and 4 bases from J, the gap between germline ends came to 14 bases. The CDR3 consists of 15 residues. This CDR3 reads CASSPTTGDTYGYTF. CDR3 DNA: TGTGCCAGCTCACCAACCACGGGGGATACCTATGGCTACACCTTC.

This clone was observed a single time. The V and J genes are TRBV5-5 and TRBJ1-4; no clear D gene. Trimming shortened V by 0 bases and J by 7 bases, and 10 bases separated the two germline ends. Germline-derived CDR1 and CDR2 are SGHKS and YYEKEE (reference sequence). The length of the CDR3 is 14 residues. This CDR3 is CASSLVREGEKLFF. CDR3 in DNA: TGTGCCAGCAGCTTGGTGAGGGAGGGTGAAAAACTGTTTTTT.